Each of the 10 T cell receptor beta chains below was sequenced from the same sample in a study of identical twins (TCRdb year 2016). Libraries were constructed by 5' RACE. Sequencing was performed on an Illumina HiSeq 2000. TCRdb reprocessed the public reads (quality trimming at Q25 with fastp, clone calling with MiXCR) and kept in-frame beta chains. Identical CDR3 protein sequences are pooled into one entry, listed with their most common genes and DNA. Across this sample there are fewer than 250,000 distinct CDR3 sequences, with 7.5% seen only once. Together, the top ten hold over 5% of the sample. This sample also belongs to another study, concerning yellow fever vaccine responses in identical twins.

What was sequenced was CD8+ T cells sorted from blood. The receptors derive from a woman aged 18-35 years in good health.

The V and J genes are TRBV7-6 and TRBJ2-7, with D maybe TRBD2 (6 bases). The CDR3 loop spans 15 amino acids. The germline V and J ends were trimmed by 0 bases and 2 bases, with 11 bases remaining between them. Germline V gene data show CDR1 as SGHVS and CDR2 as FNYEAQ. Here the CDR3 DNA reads TGTGCCAGCAGCTTAGCATTGGGGGGTACCTACGAGCAGTACTTC. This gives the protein CASSLALGGTYEQYF.

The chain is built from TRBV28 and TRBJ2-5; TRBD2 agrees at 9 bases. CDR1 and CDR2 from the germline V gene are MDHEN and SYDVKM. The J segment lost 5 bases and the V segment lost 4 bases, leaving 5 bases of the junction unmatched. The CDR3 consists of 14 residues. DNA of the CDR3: TGTGCCAGCAGTTCCGACGCGGGGGGGGAGACCCAGTACTTC. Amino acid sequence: CASSSDAGGETQYF.

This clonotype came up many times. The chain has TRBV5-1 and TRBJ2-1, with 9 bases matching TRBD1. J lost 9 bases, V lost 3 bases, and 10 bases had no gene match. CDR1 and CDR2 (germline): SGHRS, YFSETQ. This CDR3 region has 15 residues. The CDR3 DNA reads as TGCGCCAGCAGCTGGGACCGGGACAGGGTGGGTGAGCAGTTCTTC. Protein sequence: CASSWDRDRVGEQFF.

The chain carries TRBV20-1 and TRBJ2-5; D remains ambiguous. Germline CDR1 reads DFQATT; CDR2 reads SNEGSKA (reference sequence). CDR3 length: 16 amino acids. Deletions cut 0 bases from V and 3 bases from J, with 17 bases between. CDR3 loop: CSARDLFRQNEETQYF. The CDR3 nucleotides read TGCAGTGCTAGAGATTTATTTAGGCAAAACGAAGAGACCCAGTACTTC.

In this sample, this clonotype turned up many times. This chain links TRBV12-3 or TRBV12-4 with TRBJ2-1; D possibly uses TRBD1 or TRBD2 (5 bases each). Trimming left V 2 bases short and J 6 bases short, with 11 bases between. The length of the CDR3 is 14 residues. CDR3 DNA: TGTGCCAGCAGTTTATGGGGGAGTGGCAATGAGCAGTTCTTC. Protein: CASSLWGSGNEQFF.

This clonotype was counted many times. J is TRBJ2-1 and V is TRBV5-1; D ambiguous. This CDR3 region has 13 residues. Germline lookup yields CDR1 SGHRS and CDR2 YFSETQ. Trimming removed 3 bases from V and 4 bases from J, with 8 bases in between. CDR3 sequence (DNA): TGCGCCAGCAGCTCCTACACATACAATGAGCAGTTCTTC. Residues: CASSSYTYNEQFF.

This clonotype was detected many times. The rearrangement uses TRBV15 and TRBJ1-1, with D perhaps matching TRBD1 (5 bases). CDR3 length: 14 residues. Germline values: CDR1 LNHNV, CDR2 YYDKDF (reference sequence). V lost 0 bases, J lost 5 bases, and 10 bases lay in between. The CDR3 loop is CATSRDFGGTEAFF. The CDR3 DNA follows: TGTGCCACCAGCAGAGATTTCGGGGGTACTGAAGCTTTCTTT.

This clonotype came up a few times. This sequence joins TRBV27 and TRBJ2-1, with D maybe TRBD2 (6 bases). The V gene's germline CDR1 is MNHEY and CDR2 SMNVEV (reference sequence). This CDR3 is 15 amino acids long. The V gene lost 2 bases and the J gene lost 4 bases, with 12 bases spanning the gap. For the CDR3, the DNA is TGTGCCAGCAGTTTACGAAGGAGGGTATACAATGAGCAGTTCTTC. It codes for CASSLRRRVYNEQFF.

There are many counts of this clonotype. The CDR3 reads CSARDLASSYNEQFF. The DNA for the CDR3 is TGCAGTGCTAGAGATCTAGCGAGCTCCTACAATGAGCAGTTCTTC. The genes are TRBV20-1 and TRBJ2-1, with a possible D match to TRBD2 (6 bases). This CDR3 region has 15 residues. Between the trimmed V and J ends, which lost 0 bases and 0 bases, there was a span of 9 bases. The germline CDR1 and CDR2 sequences are DFQATT and SNEGSKA (reference sequence).

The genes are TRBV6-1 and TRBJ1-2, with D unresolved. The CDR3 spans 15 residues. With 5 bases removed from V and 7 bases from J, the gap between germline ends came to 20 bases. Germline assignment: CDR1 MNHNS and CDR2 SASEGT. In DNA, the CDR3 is TGTGCCAGCAGTCCATCCGCCCTAAATGGCCGTGGCTACACCTTC. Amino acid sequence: CASSPSALNGRGYTF.